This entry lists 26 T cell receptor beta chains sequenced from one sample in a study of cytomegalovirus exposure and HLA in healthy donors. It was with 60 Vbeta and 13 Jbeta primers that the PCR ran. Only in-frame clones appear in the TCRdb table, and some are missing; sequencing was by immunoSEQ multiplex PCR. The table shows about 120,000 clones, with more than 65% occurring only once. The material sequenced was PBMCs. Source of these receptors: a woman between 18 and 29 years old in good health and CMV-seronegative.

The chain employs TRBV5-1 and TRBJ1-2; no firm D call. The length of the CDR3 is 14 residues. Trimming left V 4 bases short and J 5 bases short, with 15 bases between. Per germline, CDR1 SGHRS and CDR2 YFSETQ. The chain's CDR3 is CASSLDGEDYGYTF. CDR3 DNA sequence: TGCGCCAGCAGCCTTGACGGGGAGGATTATGGCTACACCTTC.

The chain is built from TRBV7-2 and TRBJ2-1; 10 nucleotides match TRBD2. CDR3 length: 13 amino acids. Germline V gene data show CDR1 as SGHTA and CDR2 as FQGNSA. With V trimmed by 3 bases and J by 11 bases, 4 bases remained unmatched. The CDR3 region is CASSFGTSEKQFF. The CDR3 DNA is TGTGCCAGCAGCTTCGGGACTAGCGAGAAGCAGTTCTTC.

The chain's CDR3 is CASRYQAGNAYEQYF. The CDR3 nucleotides read TGTGCCAGCCGATACCAAGCGGGGAACGCCTACGAGCAGTACTTC. The chain carries TRBV2 and TRBJ2-7; 7 nucleotides agree with TRBD2. Germline assignment: CDR1 SNHLY and CDR2 FYNNEI. J lost 2 bases, V lost 8 bases, and 12 bases had no gene match. The CDR3 runs 15 residues.

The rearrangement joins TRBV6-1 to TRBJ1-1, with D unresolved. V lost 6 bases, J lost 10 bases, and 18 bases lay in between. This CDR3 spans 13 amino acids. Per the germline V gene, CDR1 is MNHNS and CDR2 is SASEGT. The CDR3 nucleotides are TGTGCCAGCAGGGAGGGCCTACGGTATGGAGCTTTCTTT. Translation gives CASREGLRYGAFF.

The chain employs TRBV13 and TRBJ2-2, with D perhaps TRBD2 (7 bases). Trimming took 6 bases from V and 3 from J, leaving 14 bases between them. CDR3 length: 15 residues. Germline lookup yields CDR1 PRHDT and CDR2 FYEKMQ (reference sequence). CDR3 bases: TGTGCCAGCAGTAACTTAGGGGGGGACACCGGGGAGCTGTTTTTT. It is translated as CASSNLGGDTGELFF. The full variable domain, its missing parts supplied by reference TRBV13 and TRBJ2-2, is AAGVIQSPRHLIKEKRETATLKCYPIPRHDTVYWYQQGPGQDPQFLISFYEKMQSDKGSIPDRFSAQQFSDYHSELNMSSLELGDSALYFCASSNLGGDTGELFFGEGSRLTVL.

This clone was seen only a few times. Here the CDR3 reads CASSLSGFMSTKNIQYF. CDR3 DNA sequence: TGTGCCAGCAGCTTATCCGGTTTTATGAGTACCAAAAACATTCAGTACTTC. The V gene is TRBV5-4, the J gene TRBJ2-4; D ambiguous. Germline CDR1 and CDR2: SGHNT and YYREEE (reference sequence). This CDR3 has 17 amino acids. Trimming left V 2 bases short and J 2 bases short, with 17 bases between.

This CDR3 reads CASSPGLAGGDEQFF. DNA of the CDR3: TGTGCCAGCAGCCCGGGACTAGCGGGAGGTGATGAGCAGTTCTTC. The chain links TRBV7-9 to TRBJ2-1; 15 positions match TRBD2. Losses at the gene ends were 5 bases for V and 8 bases for J; bases not matched to a gene: 4. The V gene's germline CDR1 is SEHNR and CDR2 FQNEAQ (reference sequence). CDR3 length: 15 amino acids.

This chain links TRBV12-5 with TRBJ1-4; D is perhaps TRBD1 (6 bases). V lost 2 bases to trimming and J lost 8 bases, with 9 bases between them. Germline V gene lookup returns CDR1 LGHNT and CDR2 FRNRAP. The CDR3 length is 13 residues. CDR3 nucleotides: TGTGCTAGTGGTTTGTCAGGGGCCGAAAAACTGTTTTTT. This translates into CASGLSGAEKLFF.

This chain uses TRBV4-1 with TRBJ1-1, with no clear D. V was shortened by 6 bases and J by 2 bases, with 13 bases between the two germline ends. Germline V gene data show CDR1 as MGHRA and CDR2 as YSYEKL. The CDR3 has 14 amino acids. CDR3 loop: CASSVPNTNTEAFF. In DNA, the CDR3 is TGCGCCAGCAGTGTGCCCAACACCAACACTGAAGCTTTCTTT.

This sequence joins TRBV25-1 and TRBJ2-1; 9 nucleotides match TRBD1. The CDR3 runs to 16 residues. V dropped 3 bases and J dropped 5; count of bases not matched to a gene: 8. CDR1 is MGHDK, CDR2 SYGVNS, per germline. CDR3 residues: CASSDRDRGIDNEQFF. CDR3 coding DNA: TGTGCCAGCAGTGATAGAGACAGGGGGATTGACAATGAGCAGTTCTTC.

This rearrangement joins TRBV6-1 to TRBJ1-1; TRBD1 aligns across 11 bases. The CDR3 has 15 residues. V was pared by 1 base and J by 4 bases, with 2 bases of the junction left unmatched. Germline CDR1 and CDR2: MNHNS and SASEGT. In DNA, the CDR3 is TGTGCCAGCAGTGAAGAGGGACAGGGGGGCACTGAAGCTTTCTTT. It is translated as CASSEEGQGGTEAFF.

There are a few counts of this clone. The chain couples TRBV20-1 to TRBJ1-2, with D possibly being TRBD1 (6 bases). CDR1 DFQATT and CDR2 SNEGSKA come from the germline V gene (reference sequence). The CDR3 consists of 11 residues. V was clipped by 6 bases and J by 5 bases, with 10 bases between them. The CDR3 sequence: CSASTGYGYTF. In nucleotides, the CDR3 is TGCAGTGCAAGTACAGGGTATGGCTACACCTTC.

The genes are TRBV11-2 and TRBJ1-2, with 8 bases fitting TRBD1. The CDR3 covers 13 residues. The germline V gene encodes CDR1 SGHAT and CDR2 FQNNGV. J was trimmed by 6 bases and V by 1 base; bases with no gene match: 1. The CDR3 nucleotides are TGTGCCAGCAGCTTAGGGACAGGGAATGGCTACACCTTC. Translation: CASSLGTGNGYTF. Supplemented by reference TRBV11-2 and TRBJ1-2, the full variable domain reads EAGVAQSPRYKIIEKRQSVAFWCNPISGHATLYWYQQILGQGPKLLIQFQNNGVVDDSQLPKDRFSAERLKGVDSTLKIQPAKLEDSAVYLCASSLGTGNGYTFGSGTRLTVV.

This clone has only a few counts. The CDR3 nucleotides read TGTGCCAGCAGTTTAAATAGGCTAGCGGAGAGGAGAGGCTACAATGAGCAGTTCTTC. It yields the protein CASSLNRLAERRGYNEQFF. The rearrangement uses TRBV28 and TRBJ2-1, with 7 positions matching TRBD2. CDR3 length equals 19 residues. After removal of 2 bases from V and 3 bases from J, the junction contained 16 bases not matched to a gene. Germline loops: CDR1 MDHEN, CDR2 SYDVKM.

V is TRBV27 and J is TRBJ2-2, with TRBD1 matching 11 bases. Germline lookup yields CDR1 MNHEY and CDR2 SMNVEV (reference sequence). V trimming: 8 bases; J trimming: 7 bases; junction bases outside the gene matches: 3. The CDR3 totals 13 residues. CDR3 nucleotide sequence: TGTGCCAGCTCTGGGACAGGGGGCGGGGAGCTGTTTTTT. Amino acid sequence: CASSGTGGGELFF.

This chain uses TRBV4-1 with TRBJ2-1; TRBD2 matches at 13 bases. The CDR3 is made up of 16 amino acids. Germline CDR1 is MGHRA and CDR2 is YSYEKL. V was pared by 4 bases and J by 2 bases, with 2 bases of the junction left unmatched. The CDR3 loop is CASSPGTSGAYNEQFF. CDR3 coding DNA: TGCGCCAGCAGCCCCGGGACTAGCGGGGCCTACAATGAGCAGTTCTTC.

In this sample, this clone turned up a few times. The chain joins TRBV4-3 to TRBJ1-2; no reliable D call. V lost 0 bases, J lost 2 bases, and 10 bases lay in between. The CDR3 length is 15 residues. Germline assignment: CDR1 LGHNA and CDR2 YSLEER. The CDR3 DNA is TGCGCCAGCAGCCAAGATGTTGGAGACAACTATGGCTACACCTTC. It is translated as CASSQDVGDNYGYTF.

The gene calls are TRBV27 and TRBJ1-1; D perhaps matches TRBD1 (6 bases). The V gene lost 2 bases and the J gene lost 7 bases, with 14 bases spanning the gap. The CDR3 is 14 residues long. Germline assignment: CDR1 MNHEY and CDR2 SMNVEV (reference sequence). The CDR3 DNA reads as TGTGCCAGCAGTTTAACGGGGACATTCGGTGAAGCTTTCTTT. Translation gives CASSLTGTFGEAFF.

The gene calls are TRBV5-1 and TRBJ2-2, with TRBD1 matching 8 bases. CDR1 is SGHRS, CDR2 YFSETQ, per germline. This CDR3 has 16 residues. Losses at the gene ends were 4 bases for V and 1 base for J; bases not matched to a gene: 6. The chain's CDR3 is CASSQVGQGNTGELFF. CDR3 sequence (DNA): TGCGCCAGCAGCCAAGTAGGACAGGGGAACACCGGGGAGCTGTTTTTT. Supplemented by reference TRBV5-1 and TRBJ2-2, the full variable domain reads KAGVTQTPRYLIKTRGQQVTLSCSPISGHRSVSWYQQTPGQGLQFLFEYFSETQRNKGNFPGRFSGRQFSNSRSEMNVSTLELGDSALYLCASSQVGQGNTGELFFGEGSRLTVL.

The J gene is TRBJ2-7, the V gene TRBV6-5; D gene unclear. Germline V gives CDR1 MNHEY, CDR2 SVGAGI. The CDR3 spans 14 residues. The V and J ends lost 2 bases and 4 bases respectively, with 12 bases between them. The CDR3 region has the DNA TGTGCCAGCAGTTACGTTGGCAGTATTTACGAGCAGTACTTC. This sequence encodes CASSYVGSIYEQYF.

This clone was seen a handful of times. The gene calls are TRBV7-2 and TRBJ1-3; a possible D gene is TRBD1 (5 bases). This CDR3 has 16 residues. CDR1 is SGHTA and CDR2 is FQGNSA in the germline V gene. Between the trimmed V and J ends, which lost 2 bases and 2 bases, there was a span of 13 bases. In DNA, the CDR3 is TGTGCCAGCAGCTTAATTTTAGCGGGGGCTGGAAACACCATATATTTT. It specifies CASSLILAGAGNTIYF.

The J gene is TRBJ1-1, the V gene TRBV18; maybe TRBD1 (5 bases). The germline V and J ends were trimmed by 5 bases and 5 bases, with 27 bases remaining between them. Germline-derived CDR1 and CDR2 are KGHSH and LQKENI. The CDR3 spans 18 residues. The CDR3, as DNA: TGTGCCAGCTCAAGTTACGGTGGAGGGACCGCGGAGGATACTGAAGCTTTCTTT. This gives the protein CASSSYGGGTAEDTEAFF.

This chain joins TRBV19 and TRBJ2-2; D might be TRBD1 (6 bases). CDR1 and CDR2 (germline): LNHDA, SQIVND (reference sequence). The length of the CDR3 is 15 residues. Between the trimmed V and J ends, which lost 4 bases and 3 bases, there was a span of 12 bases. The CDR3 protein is CASSTDQGYTGELFF. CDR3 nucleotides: TGTGCCAGTAGTACTGATCAGGGGTACACCGGGGAGCTGTTTTTT.

The CDR3 nucleotides read TGCGCCAGCAGCGGGGGGGGACAGGCTCCCTATGCCGGCACTGAAGCTTTCTTT. Translating gives CASSGGGQAPYAGTEAFF. The chain links TRBV5-1 to TRBJ1-1, with 8 bases identical to TRBD1. V lost 4 bases, J lost 4 bases, and 18 bases stayed unmatched. The germline V gene has CDR1 SGHRS and CDR2 YFSETQ. The CDR3 is 18 residues long.

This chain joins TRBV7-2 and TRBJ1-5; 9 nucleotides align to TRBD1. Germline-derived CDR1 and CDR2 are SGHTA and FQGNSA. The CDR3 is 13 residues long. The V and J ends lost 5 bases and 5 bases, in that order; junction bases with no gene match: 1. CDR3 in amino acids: CASSRQGDQPQHF. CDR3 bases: TGTGCCAGCAGCCGACAGGGGGATCAGCCCCAGCATTTT.

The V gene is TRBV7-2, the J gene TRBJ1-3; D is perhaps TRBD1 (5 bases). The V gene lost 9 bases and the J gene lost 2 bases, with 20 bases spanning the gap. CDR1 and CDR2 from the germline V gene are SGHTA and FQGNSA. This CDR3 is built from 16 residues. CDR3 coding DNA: TGTGCCAGTTCCCGTGGGGGGGGGTTAACTGGAAACACCATATATTTT. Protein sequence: CASSRGGGLTGNTIYF.